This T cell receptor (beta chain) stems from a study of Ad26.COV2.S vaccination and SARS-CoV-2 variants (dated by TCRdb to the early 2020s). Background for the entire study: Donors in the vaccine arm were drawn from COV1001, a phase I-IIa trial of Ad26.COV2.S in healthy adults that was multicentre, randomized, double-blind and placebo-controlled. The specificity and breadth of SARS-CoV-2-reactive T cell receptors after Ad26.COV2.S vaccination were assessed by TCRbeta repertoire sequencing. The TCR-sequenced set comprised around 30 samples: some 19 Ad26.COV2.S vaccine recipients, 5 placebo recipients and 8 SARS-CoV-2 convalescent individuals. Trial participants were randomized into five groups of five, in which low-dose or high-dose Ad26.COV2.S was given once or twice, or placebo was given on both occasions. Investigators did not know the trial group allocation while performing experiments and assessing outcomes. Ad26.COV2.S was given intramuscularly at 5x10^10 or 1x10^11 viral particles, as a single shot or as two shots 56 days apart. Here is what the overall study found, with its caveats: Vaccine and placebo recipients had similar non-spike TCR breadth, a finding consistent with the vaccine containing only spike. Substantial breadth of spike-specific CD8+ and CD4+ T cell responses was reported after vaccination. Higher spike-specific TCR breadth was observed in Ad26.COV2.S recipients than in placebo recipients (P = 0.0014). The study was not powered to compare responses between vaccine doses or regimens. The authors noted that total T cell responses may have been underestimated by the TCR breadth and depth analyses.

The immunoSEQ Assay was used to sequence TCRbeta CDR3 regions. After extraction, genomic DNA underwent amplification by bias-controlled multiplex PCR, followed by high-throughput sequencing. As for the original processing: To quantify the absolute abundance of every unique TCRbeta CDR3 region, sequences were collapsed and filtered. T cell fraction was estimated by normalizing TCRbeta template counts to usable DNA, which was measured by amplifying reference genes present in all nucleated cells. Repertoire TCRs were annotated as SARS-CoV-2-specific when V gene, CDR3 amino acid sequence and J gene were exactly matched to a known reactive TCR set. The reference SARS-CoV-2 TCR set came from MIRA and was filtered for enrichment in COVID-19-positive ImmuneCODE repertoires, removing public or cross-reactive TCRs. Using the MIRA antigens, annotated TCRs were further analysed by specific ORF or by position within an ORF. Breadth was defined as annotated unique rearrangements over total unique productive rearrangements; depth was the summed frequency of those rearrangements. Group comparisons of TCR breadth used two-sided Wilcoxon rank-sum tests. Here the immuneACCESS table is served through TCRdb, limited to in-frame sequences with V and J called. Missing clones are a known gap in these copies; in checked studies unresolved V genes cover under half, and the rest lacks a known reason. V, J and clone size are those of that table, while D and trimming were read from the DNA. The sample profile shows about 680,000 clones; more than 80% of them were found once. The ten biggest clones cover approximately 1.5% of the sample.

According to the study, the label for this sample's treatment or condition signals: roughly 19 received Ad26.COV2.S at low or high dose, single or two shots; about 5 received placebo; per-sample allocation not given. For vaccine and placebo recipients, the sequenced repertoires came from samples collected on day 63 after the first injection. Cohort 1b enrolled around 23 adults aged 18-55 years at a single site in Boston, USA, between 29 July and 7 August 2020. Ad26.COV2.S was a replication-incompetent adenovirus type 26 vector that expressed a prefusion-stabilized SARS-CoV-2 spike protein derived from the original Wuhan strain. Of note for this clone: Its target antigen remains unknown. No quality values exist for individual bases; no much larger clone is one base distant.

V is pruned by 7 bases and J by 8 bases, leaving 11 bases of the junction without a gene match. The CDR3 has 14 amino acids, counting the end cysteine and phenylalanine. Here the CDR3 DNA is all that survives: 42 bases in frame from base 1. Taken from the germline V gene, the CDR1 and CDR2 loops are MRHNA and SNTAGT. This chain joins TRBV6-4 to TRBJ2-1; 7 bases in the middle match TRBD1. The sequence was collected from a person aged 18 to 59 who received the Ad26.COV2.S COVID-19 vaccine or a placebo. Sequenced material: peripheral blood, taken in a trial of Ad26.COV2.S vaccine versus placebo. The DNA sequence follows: TGTGCCAGCAAAAACACAGGGGCCTCGGATGAGCAGTTCTTC. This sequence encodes CASKNTGASDEQFF.